This record looks at one T cell receptor beta chain sequence and its context. This specimen belongs to a study of memory CD4+ T cells and cytomegalovirus serostatus. The sort gate was single viable CD3+CD4+CD8-CD45RO+ cells for memory CD4+ T cells. The table came from immunoSEQ multiplex PCR; TCRdb's copy has only in-frame clones and leaves some out. This sample has 75,000 to 90,000 clones, with 80% found just once. Sequenced input: memory CD4+ T cells from blood. The clonotype was recovered from an adult in good health and CMV-seronegative.

CDR3 in amino acids: CATRPGEEETQYF. CDR3 nucleotide sequence: TGTGCCACTCGCCCGGGCGAGGAAGAGACCCAGTACTTC. This rearrangement joins TRBV10-3 to TRBJ2-5; D is undetermined. Trimming shortened V by 10 bases and J by 3 bases, and 15 bases separated the two germline ends. Germline assignment: CDR1 ENHRY and CDR2 SYGVKD. This CDR3 spans 13 amino acids.